Presented here are 22 T cell receptor beta chains from one specimen sequenced in a study of identical twins. TCRdb redid the calling of the 5' RACE reads with MiXCR, one entry per CDR3 protein. The sample contains about 550,000 distinct CDR3 sequences, about a fifth of which appear only once. The same sample was also used in a study of yellow fever vaccine responses in identical twins.

Sequencing was carried out using CD4+ T cells sorted from blood. The origin of the receptors is a woman aged 18-29 years in good health.

The V and J genes are TRBV20-1 and TRBJ1-1, with 7 bases aligning to TRBD1. The CDR3 contains 12 residues. Trimming removed 3 bases from V and 4 bases from J; junction bases left unmatched: 2. Germline V gene sequence: CDR1 DFQATT, CDR2 SNEGSKA (reference sequence). CDR3 DNA: TGCAGTGCTAGCCCAGGGGGCACTGAAGCTTTCTTT. This gives the protein CSASPGGTEAFF.

This clonotype was observed a few times. The chain joins TRBV20-1 to TRBJ2-1; 10 positions agree with TRBD2. Germline CDR1 and CDR2: DFQATT and SNEGSKA (reference sequence). V lost 8 bases and J lost 6; bases outside the gene matches: 4. The CDR3 runs to 12 residues. The CDR3 region is CSSGRALNEQFF. The CDR3 DNA reads TGCAGTAGCGGGAGGGCCCTCAATGAGCAGTTCTTC.

The chain joins TRBV7-2 to TRBJ2-3; no definite D call. Trimming took 3 bases from V and 6 from J, leaving 10 bases between them. In germline, CDR1 is SGHTA, CDR2 FQGNSA. The CDR3 runs to 13 residues. The CDR3 DNA sequence: TGTGCCAGCAGCTTCTCCGCTTTTGATACGCAGTATTTT. Protein: CASSFSAFDTQYF.

The V gene is TRBV6-1, the J gene TRBJ2-5, with a tentative D call TRBD1 (6 bases). The CDR3 extends over 15 amino acids. Looked up from germline, CDR1 is MNHNS and CDR2 is SASEGT. V was pared by 5 bases and J by 1 base, with 14 bases between. CDR3 residues: CASSPLLGGQETQYF. The CDR3 nucleotides read TGTGCCAGCAGTCCCCTTTTAGGGGGCCAAGAGACCCAGTACTTC.

This clonotype appeared many times. The chain couples TRBV29-1 to TRBJ2-5; D call uncertain. Germline CDR1 and CDR2: SQVTM and ANQGSEA. This CDR3 spans 13 amino acids. Trimming stripped 8 bases from V and 2 bases from J, with 15 bases between. Here the CDR3 DNA reads TGCAGCACGATGAGGAGTTTACAAGAGACCCAGTACTTC. Translation: CSTMRSLQETQYF.

This clonotype appeared a single time. The gene calls are TRBV27 and TRBJ2-1, with 8 bases identical to TRBD2. This CDR3 contains 16 residues. The V gene end was trimmed by 6 bases and the J gene end by 0 bases; junction bases not matched to a gene: 7. The V gene's germline CDR1 is MNHEY and CDR2 SMNVEV (reference sequence). As DNA, the CDR3 is TGTGCCAGCAGAATAACTAGCGGTCACTCCTACAATGAGCAGTTCTTC. Encoded protein: CASRITSGHSYNEQFF.

This clonotype occurred a few times. V and J are TRBV11-2 and TRBJ2-7, with TRBD2 identical over 12 bases. This CDR3 is 15 amino acids long. V lost 8 bases to trimming and J lost 4 bases; unmatched junction nucleotides: 9. Germline loops: CDR1 SGHAT, CDR2 FQNNGV. For the CDR3, the DNA is TGTGCCAGCTCCCTAGCGGGGGGGCTAGGTTACGAGCAGTACGTC. As protein: CASSLAGGLGYEQYV.

This clonotype occurred a few times. The chain has TRBV28 and TRBJ2-5, with 10 nucleotides matching TRBD2. Germline loops: CDR1 MDHEN, CDR2 SYDVKM. The V gene end was trimmed by 3 bases and the J gene end by 9 bases; junction bases not matched to a gene: 10. This CDR3 region has 15 residues. This CDR3 reads CASSFGSSGSRSQYF. Written as DNA, the CDR3 is TGTGCCAGCAGTTTCGGGTCTAGCGGGAGTAGGTCCCAGTACTTC.

This chain links TRBV11-1 with TRBJ2-1; 10 positions match TRBD2. Per the germline V gene, CDR1 is SGHAT and CDR2 is FQDESV (reference sequence). J lost 4 bases, V lost 5 bases, and 17 bases had no gene match. CDR3 length equals 19 residues. CDR3 protein: CASSAESGRAAWVYNEQFF. For the CDR3, the DNA is TGTGCCAGCAGCGCAGAGAGCGGGAGGGCTGCTTGGGTATACAATGAGCAGTTCTTC.

V and J are TRBV20-1 and TRBJ2-7, with unresolved D. CDR1 is DFQATT, CDR2 SNEGSKA, per germline (reference sequence). The length of the CDR3 is 13 residues. V gave up 6 bases and J gave up 1 base, with 13 bases separating them. The CDR3 reads CSAYTKKSYEQYF. For the CDR3, the DNA is TGCAGTGCGTACACAAAAAAATCCTACGAGCAGTACTTC.

This chain links TRBV6-1 with TRBJ2-4, with TRBD1 matching over 8 bases. The CDR3 runs to 16 residues. From germline, CDR1 is MNHNS and CDR2 SASEGT. Trimming took 6 bases from V and 3 from J; bases not matched to a gene: 10. Here the CDR3 reads CASRTTGQGSKNIQYF. CDR3 DNA sequence: TGTGCCAGCAGGACGACAGGACAGGGTAGCAAAAACATTCAGTACTTC.

The rearrangement joins TRBV7-9 to TRBJ2-1, with D possibly being TRBD1 (6 bases). V was shortened by 2 bases and J by 7 bases, with 18 bases between the two germline ends. Germline V gene lookup returns CDR1 SEHNR and CDR2 FQNEAQ (reference sequence). The CDR3 has 16 residues. CDR3 sequence (DNA): TGTGCCAGCAGCTTACCCGGACAGCCTAAAGGGAATGAGCAGTTCTTC. It encodes CASSLPGQPKGNEQFF.

In the case of this clonotype: The junction departs from germline at one end; a sequencing error may be responsible. The gene calls are TRBV20-1 and TRBJ2-4; no reliable D call. Germline V gene data show CDR1 as DFQATT and CDR2 as SNEGSKA (reference sequence). The CDR3 is 16 amino acids. This chain's CDR3 is CCARGSQQLAKNIQYF. The CDR3 DNA sequence: TGCTGTGCTAGAGGAAGCCAACAGTTGGCCAAAAACATTCAGTACTTC.

A few counts support this clonotype. The chain links TRBV9 to TRBJ2-3, with 7 positions matching TRBD2. V dropped 4 bases and J dropped 7; count of bases not matched to a gene: 15. The CDR3 consists of 16 residues. CDR1 and CDR2 (germline): SGDLS, YYNGEE. The CDR3, as DNA: TGTGCCAGCAGCCCCGAGGGTGGCGGGAGTGGTAATACGCAGTATTTT. The encoded protein is CASSPEGGGSGNTQYF.

In its sample, this clonotype was seen a few times. The chain has TRBV5-1 and TRBJ1-1; D is uncertain. CDR3 length: 13 amino acids. CDR1 SGHRS and CDR2 YFSETQ come from the germline V gene. The V and J ends lost 4 bases and 5 bases respectively, with 12 bases between them. The CDR3 is CASSPGRVTEAFF. The DNA for the CDR3 is TGCGCCAGCAGCCCCGGACGGGTAACTGAAGCTTTCTTT.

This clonotype was seen a handful of times. The V and J genes are TRBV5-6 and TRBJ2-7; 8 nucleotides align to TRBD1. The CDR3 length is 16 residues. The trim removed 2 bases at V and 0 bases at J, leaving 7 bases unmatched. Germline V CDR1 and CDR2: SGHDT, YYEEEE. CDR3 in amino acids: CASSFGPQGASYEQYV. DNA of the CDR3: TGTGCCAGCAGCTTTGGTCCCCAGGGGGCCTCCTACGAGCAGTACGTC.

J is TRBJ1-1 and V is TRBV10-3; tentatively, D is TRBD1 (5 bases). V lost 2 bases, J lost 11 bases, and 24 bases lay in between. There are 16 residues in the CDR3. Germline V gene lookup returns CDR1 ENHRY and CDR2 SYGVKD. The CDR3 protein is CAISERGTTQTVLAFF. The CDR3 coding sequence is TGTGCCATCAGTGAGAGAGGAACCACTCAGACAGTTCTGGCTTTCTTT.

This clonotype was counted only a few times. The chain combines TRBV7-9 with TRBJ2-1; D is ambiguous. The CDR3 runs to 11 residues. V lost 3 bases and J 15 bases, leaving 12 bases between the germline ends. From germline, CDR1 is SEHNR and CDR2 FQNEAQ (reference sequence). The CDR3 bases are TGTGCCAGCAGCTTCTACCAGATGCCGTTCTTC. Residues: CASSFYQMPFF. Full variable domain (outside the CDR3, taken from reference TRBV7-9 and TRBJ2-1): DTGVSQNPRHKITKRGQNVTFRCDPISEHNRLYWYRQTLGQGPEFLTYFQNEAQLEKSRLLSDRFSAERPKGSFSTLEIQRTEQGDSAMYLCASSFYQMPFFGPGTRLTVL.

As DNA, the CDR3 is TGCAGTGCTAGGGCCGCCGTGCAGGAGGATTGGTACCAAGAGACCCAGTACTTC. Amino acid sequence: CSARAAVQEDWYQETQYF. The rearrangement joins TRBV20-1 to TRBJ2-5; perhaps TRBD2 as D (5 bases). The CDR3 length is 18 residues. Germline CDR1 and CDR2: DFQATT and SNEGSKA (reference sequence). Trimming took 3 bases from V and 0 from J, leaving 23 bases between them.

This chain connects TRBV27 to TRBJ2-4; tentatively, D is TRBD1 (6 bases). Per germline, CDR1 MNHEY and CDR2 SMNVEV (reference sequence). This CDR3 contains 13 residues. The ends were cut back, 3 bases at V and 9 bases at J, with 12 bases in the middle. As DNA, the CDR3 is TGTGCCAGCAGTTTCCGGCAGGGGAGCATTCAGTACTTC. Its translation is CASSFRQGSIQYF.

The gene calls are TRBV25-1 and TRBJ2-7, with 9 positions matching TRBD2. The germline V gene has CDR1 MGHDK and CDR2 SYGVNS. J gave up 2 bases and V 6 bases, and 2 bases lay outside the gene matches. CDR3 length equals 13 residues. CDR3 DNA sequence: TGTGCCAGCAGGGCTAGCGGGACCTACGAGCAGTACTTC. Translating it yields CASRASGTYEQYF.

This clonotype appeared a few times. CDR3: CASSLTGGDSPLHF. CDR3 bases: TGTGCCAGCAGTTTGACCGGGGGCGATTCACCCCTCCACTTT. This chain links TRBV12-3 or TRBV12-4 with TRBJ1-6, with a tentative D call TRBD1 (6 bases). This CDR3 is built from 14 residues. Between the trimmed V and J ends, which lost 3 bases and 8 bases, there was a span of 11 bases.